These 12 T cell receptor beta chains share one sample of origin, sequenced in a study of radiation and T cells in renal cell carcinoma. The assay was immunoSEQ multiplex PCR, and TCRdb's table has in-frame clones only and misses some. The sample lists approximately 120,000 clones, roughly 80% occurring once. Time point given: baseline pretreatment blood. Stated treatment: 15 Gy SBRT to primary tumor, nephrectomy 4 weeks later. The sequencing used blood, collected from a patient whose treatment included radiotherapy and nephrectomy. These receptors were collected from a woman between 55 and 75 years old with renal cell carcinoma.

The rearrangement uses TRBV19 and TRBJ2-7, with D tentatively TRBD1 (5 bases). In germline, CDR1 is LNHDA, CDR2 SQIVND (reference sequence). V was trimmed by 10 bases and J by 0 bases, leaving 16 bases between them. CDR3 length: 14 residues. The CDR3 loop reads CATQDSGASYEQYF. The CDR3 DNA is TGTGCCACTCAAGACAGTGGGGCCTCCTACGAGCAGTACTTC. The whole variable domain, filled in from reference TRBV19 and TRBJ2-7, reads DGGITQSPKYLFRKEGQNVTLSCEQNLNHDAMYWYRQDPGQGLRLIYYSQIVNDFQKGDIAEGYSVSREKKESFPLTVTSAQKNPTAFYLCATQDSGASYEQYFGPGTRLTVT.

The chain joins TRBV6-5 to TRBJ1-3; D might be TRBD1 (5 bases). The length of the CDR3 is 15 residues. Germline CDR1 and CDR2: MNHEY and SVGAGI. V was trimmed by 5 bases and J by 0 bases, leaving 11 bases between them. The CDR3, as DNA: TGTGCCAGCAGTACGGGGACCCACTCTGGAAACACCATATATTTT. Its translation: CASSTGTHSGNTIYF.

The rearrangement links TRBV30 to TRBJ2-1, with 8 bases that match TRBD1. Looked up from germline, CDR1 is GTSNPN and CDR2 is SVGIG (reference sequence). The ends lost 3 bases at V and 0 bases at J; junction bases unmatched: 7. The CDR3 has 16 residues. The CDR3 region is CAWSARQGSSYNEQFF. DNA of the CDR3: TGTGCCTGGAGCGCACGACAGGGGAGCTCCTACAATGAGCAGTTCTTC.

In its sample, this clone was seen once. V gene TRBV6-1 combines with J gene TRBJ2-3; D tentatively reads TRBD1 or TRBD2 (5 bases each). Trimming took off 8 bases at V and 2 bases at J, with 17 bases between the two ends. CDR3 size: 15 residues. Germline-derived CDR1 and CDR2 are MNHNS and SASEGT. The DNA of the CDR3 is TGTGCCAGCTACTCCGGGACGGTCCTCACAGATACGCAGTATTTT. Protein product: CASYSGTVLTDTQYF.

This chain links TRBV7-6 with TRBJ1-3; 9 nucleotides agree with TRBD1. Unmatched junction bases numbered 7, after V lost 5 bases and J lost 2 bases. The CDR3 runs 16 residues. Germline assignment: CDR1 SGHVS and CDR2 FNYEAQ. CDR3 sequence: CASSDNRGLAGNTIYF. CDR3 sequence (DNA): TGTGCCAGCAGCGACAACAGGGGGCTGGCTGGAAACACCATATATTTT.

This clone was seen more than once but under ten times. This sequence joins TRBV30 and TRBJ1-2; possible D gene TRBD1, 5 bases. Germline CDR1 and CDR2: GTSNPN and SVGIG (reference sequence). The CDR3 is 11 amino acids. The CDR3 spells CVTGGDYGYTF. The CDR3, as DNA: TGTGTCACGGGGGGAGACTATGGCTACACCTTC. Together with reference TRBV30 and TRBJ1-2, the CDR3 gives the full variable domain: SQTIHQWPATLVQPVGSPLSLECTVEGTSNPNLYWYRQAAGRGLQLLFYSVGIGQISSEVPQNLSASRPQDRQFILSSKKLLLSDSGFYLCVTGGDYGYTFGSGTRLTVV.

This clone was recorded a few times. The V call is TRBV5-3, the J call TRBJ1-5; D is undetermined. TRBV5-3 is filed as an ORF, its function uncertain. The CDR3 is 12 residues long. The V gene lost 8 bases and the J gene lost 9 bases, with 15 bases spanning the gap. CDR3 amino acids: CASPDRVRPQHF. The CDR3, as DNA: TGTGCCAGCCCGGACCGTGTTAGGCCCCAGCATTTT.

The chain has TRBV19 and TRBJ1-1, with 8 positions matching TRBD1. The germline CDR1 and CDR2 sequences are LNHDA and SQIVND (reference sequence). V gave up 5 bases and J gave up 4 bases; unmatched junction bases: 18. The CDR3 runs to 18 residues. CDR3 sequence reads: CASSSQRGQANWRTEAFF. In DNA, the CDR3 is TGTGCCAGTAGTTCCCAGCGGGGACAGGCTAACTGGCGCACTGAAGCTTTCTTT.

The chain recombines TRBV30 with TRBJ2-7; D might be TRBD1 (6 bases). V shed 4 bases and J shed 1 base, with 14 bases lying between them. CDR1 and CDR2 (germline): GTSNPN, SVGIG (reference sequence). CDR3 length: 14 residues. CDR3 residues: CAWKGDTISYEQYF. DNA of the CDR3: TGTGCCTGGAAGGGGGACACGATATCCTACGAGCAGTACTTC.

This clone was found a few times. The genes are TRBV19 and TRBJ1-5, with 9 bases that match TRBD1. Germline CDR1 is LNHDA and CDR2 is SQIVND (reference sequence). Trimming removed 0 bases from V and 0 bases from J; junction bases left unmatched: 12. The CDR3 totals 20 residues. CDR3 residues: CASSIDLRDREAYSNQPQHF. DNA of the CDR3: TGTGCCAGTAGTATAGATCTACGGGACAGGGAGGCCTATAGCAATCAGCCCCAGCATTTT.

This clone was observed a few times. V usage is TRBV4-1 and J usage is TRBJ1-5; D might be TRBD1 (6 bases). Deletions cut 0 bases from V and 1 base from J, with 16 bases between. This CDR3 has 18 residues. CDR1 and CDR2 from the germline V gene are MGHRA and YSYEKL. The CDR3 spells CASSQDRGGQGSNQPQHF. The CDR3 DNA is TGCGCCAGCAGCCAAGATAGAGGGGGGCAGGGGAGCAATCAGCCCCAGCATTTT.

The genes are TRBV21-1 and TRBJ1-2; TRBD1, the D gene given by the table, was not confirmed from the DNA. TRBV21-1 is deemed a pseudogene. There are 16 residues in the CDR3. CDR3 sequence (DNA): TGTGCCAGCAGCAAAGAGGACACAGGGGAGGACTATGGCTACACCTTC. It encodes CASSKEDTGEDYGYTF.